These 10 T cell receptor beta chains came from one sample sequenced in a study of T-cell memory formation after mild COVID-19. TCRdb itself ran the 5' RACE reads through MiXCR, one entry per CDR3 protein. This sample has approximately 240,000 distinct CDR3 sequences; 15% to 20% occur once, and the top ten carry approximately 3.5%. The sequenced material came from PBMCs or a T cell subset sorted from them (not recorded which). The receptors stem from a man between 18 and 29 years old who had mild COVID-19 (a few samples of this study predate the infection). Cell type and time point are not known.

This clonotype turned up a few times. The chain employs TRBV5-6 and TRBJ1-4; 9 positions match TRBD1. CDR3 length: 14 amino acids. Per the germline V gene, CDR1 is SGHDT and CDR2 is YYEEEE. Trimming removed 4 bases from V and 6 bases from J; junction bases left unmatched: 4. The CDR3 DNA reads TGTGCCAGCAGCCGAACAGGGGGCGATGAAAAACTGTTTTTT. Translation gives CASSRTGGDEKLFF.

This clonotype appeared a few times. The chain uses TRBV12-3 or TRBV12-4 and TRBJ1-1; a possible D gene is TRBD1 (5 bases). CDR3 length equals 13 residues. Deletions cut 5 bases from V and 4 bases from J, with 11 bases between. The CDR3 region has the DNA TGTGCCAGCAGTCGGGACTGGATCACTGAAGCTTTCTTT. Protein product: CASSRDWITEAFF.

The genes are TRBV4-3 and TRBJ2-2, with 7 nucleotides matching TRBD2. The CDR3 consists of 17 residues. Trimming cost V 0 bases and J 4 bases; bases outside gene matches: 8. Looked up from germline, CDR1 is LGHNA and CDR2 is YSLEER. This chain's CDR3 is CASSQESTSKVTGELFF. The CDR3 DNA sequence: TGCGCCAGCAGCCAAGAATCGACTAGCAAGGTCACCGGGGAGCTGTTTTTT.

V and J are TRBV7-6 and TRBJ2-1, with D tentatively TRBD1 (6 bases). Trimming took 3 bases from V and 3 from J, leaving 9 bases between them. The CDR3 spans 14 residues. CDR1 SGHVS and CDR2 FNYEAQ come from the germline V gene. This chain's CDR3 is CASSLPDSYNEQFF. The CDR3 region has the DNA TGTGCCAGCAGCTTGCCGGACAGCTACAATGAGCAGTTCTTC.

This clonotype was seen only a few times. J is TRBJ2-7 and V is TRBV4-1, with 7 nucleotides matching TRBD2. V lost 3 bases, J lost 6 bases, and 14 bases stayed unmatched. Germline V gene lookup returns CDR1 MGHRA and CDR2 YSYEKL. The CDR3 spans 16 residues. In DNA form, the CDR3 reads TGCGCCAGCAGCCAGGGACCGGGACTACTAAGTGTCGAGCAGTACTTC. This codes for CASSQGPGLLSVEQYF.

This clonotype was counted a few times. Here the CDR3 DNA reads TGTGCCAGCAGCCCCCGCCTGGCTAGCGGAGGCACAGATACGCAGTATTTT. This sequence encodes CASSPRLASGGTDTQYF. V is TRBV3-1 and J is TRBJ2-3; TRBD2 aligns across 7 bases. Trimming cost V 4 bases and J 1 base; bases outside gene matches: 11. Per the germline V gene, CDR1 is LGHDT and CDR2 is YNNKEL (reference sequence). There are 17 residues in the CDR3.

The chain uses TRBV12-3 or TRBV12-4 and TRBJ2-7, with D perhaps matching TRBD1 or TRBD2 (6 bases each). CDR3 length equals 11 residues. V was pared by 7 bases and J by 3 bases, with 7 bases between. CDR3 nucleotide sequence: TGTGCCAGCAAGGGGGGCTACGAGCAGTACTTC. It encodes CASKGGYEQYF.

V gene TRBV12-3 or TRBV12-4 combines with J gene TRBJ1-1; D gene ambiguous. This CDR3 has 13 amino acids. The V end was cut by 0 bases, the J end by 4 bases, with 6 bases between. This CDR3 reads CASSLAYTTEAFF. CDR3 nucleotide sequence: TGTGCCAGCAGTTTAGCGTATACCACTGAAGCTTTCTTT.

This clonotype turned up a few times. The chain combines TRBV11-1 with TRBJ1-5; weak D call: TRBD1 (5 bases). Trimming pared 5 bases from V and 5 bases from J, leaving 10 bases between. The CDR3 runs 13 residues. Looked up from germline, CDR1 is SGHAT and CDR2 is FQDESV (reference sequence). The CDR3, as DNA: TGTGCCAGCAGCGACAGACCGGATCAGCCCCAGCATTTT. The encoded protein is CASSDRPDQPQHF. Full variable domain (rest looked up from reference TRBV11-1 and TRBJ1-5): EAEVAQSPRYKITEKSQAVAFWCDPISGHATLYWYRQILGQGPELLVQFQDESVVDDSQLPKDRFSAERLKGVDSTLKIQPAELGDSAMYLCASSDRPDQPQHFGDGTRLSIL.

The V and J genes are TRBV2 and TRBJ2-7; weak D call: TRBD1 (6 bases). CDR1 is SNHLY, CDR2 FYNNEI, per germline. With 10 bases removed from V and 6 bases from J, the gap between germline ends came to 16 bases. CDR3 length equals 12 residues. The CDR3 region is CATTVTGSEQYF. In DNA, the CDR3 is TGTGCCACAACCGTCACAGGGTCCGAGCAGTACTTC.